Below, 22 T cell receptor beta chains from the same sample are listed, as sequenced in a study of beta chain features in type 1 diabetes. Sequenced material consisted of expressed TCRB transcripts (all of the isolated RNA was reverse transcribed). The protocol was immunoSEQ multiplex PCR, while the TCRdb copy is restricted to in-frame clones and leaves out a portion. The sample has fewer than 400,000 clones, 7% to 9% seen once. The sequencing input was central memory CD4+ T cells from blood. The receptors shown here come from a woman younger than 30 in good health.

This clone came up a few times. The chain joins TRBV7-2 to TRBJ2-4; D possibly corresponds to TRBD1 (6 bases). The CDR3 loop spans 15 amino acids. Germline lookup yields CDR1 SGHTA and CDR2 FQGNSA. V lost 5 bases and J 6 bases, leaving 17 bases between the germline ends. This CDR3 reads CASSPGVGSGNIQYF. In nucleotides, the CDR3 is TGTGCCAGCAGCCCAGGGGTGGGAAGTGGAAACATTCAGTACTTC. Supplemented by reference TRBV7-2 and TRBJ2-4, the full variable domain reads GAGVSQSPSNKVTEKGKDVELRCDPISGHTALYWYRQSLGQGLEFLIYFQGNSAPDKSGLPSDRFSAERTGGSVSTLTIQRTQQEDSAVYLCASSPGVGSGNIQYFGAGTRLSVL.

This clone was detected a few times. This chain's CDR3 is CASSGNNQPQHF. The CDR3 region has the DNA TGTGCCAGCAGTGGAAATAATCAGCCCCAGCATTTT. The J gene is TRBJ1-5, the V gene TRBV2; D is unresolved. CDR3 length: 12 residues. Per germline, CDR1 SNHLY and CDR2 FYNNEI. V lost 4 bases and J 4 bases, leaving 5 bases between the germline ends.

This clone was seen a few times. The J gene is TRBJ1-5, the V gene TRBV7-2; D is unclear. Germline-derived CDR1 and CDR2 are SGHTA and FQGNSA. Trimming shortened V by 4 bases and J by 3 bases, and 10 bases separated the two germline ends. CDR3 length: 14 amino acids. In DNA form, the CDR3 reads TGTGCCAGCAGCTCCCAAGGCATCAATCAGCCCCAGCATTTT. Its translation is CASSSQGINQPQHF.

This clone was detected a few times. The chain combines TRBV28 with TRBJ1-5; no clear D gene. V lost 2 bases and J 4 bases, leaving 12 bases between the germline ends. Germline loops: CDR1 MDHEN, CDR2 SYDVKM. There are 15 residues in the CDR3. The chain's CDR3 is CASSLLAQPNQPQHF. In DNA form, the CDR3 reads TGTGCCAGCAGTTTACTGGCACAGCCAAATCAGCCCCAGCATTTT.

This clone occurred a few times. This sequence joins TRBV4-1 and TRBJ1-2; D might be TRBD1 (5 bases). CDR1 is MGHRA and CDR2 is YSYEKL in the germline V gene. V shed 2 bases and J shed 0 bases, with 10 bases lying between them. This CDR3 has 15 amino acids. The CDR3 protein is CASSQTDNSNYGYTF. The CDR3, as DNA: TGCGCCAGCAGCCAAACGGACAACTCTAACTATGGCTACACCTTC.

The chain couples TRBV19 to TRBJ2-7; D remains ambiguous. V was shortened by 4 bases and J by 7 bases, with 11 bases between the two germline ends. This CDR3 contains 12 residues. CDR1 is LNHDA, CDR2 SQIVND, per germline (reference sequence). The CDR3 spells CASSTSRMEQYF. The CDR3 bases are TGTGCCAGTAGTACCTCCCGGATGGAGCAGTACTTC.

There are many counts of this clone. The chain is built from TRBV7-9 and TRBJ2-7; D is unclear. Germline V gene sequence: CDR1 SEHNR, CDR2 FQNEAQ (reference sequence). This CDR3 comprises 13 residues. V lost 1 base and J lost 5, with 9 bases in between. CDR3: CASSLGSSNEQYF. The CDR3 nucleotides are TGTGCCAGCAGCTTAGGTTCCAGCAACGAGCAGTACTTC.

The chain employs TRBV4-2 and TRBJ1-5; TRBD1 might be the D (6 bases). The CDR3 has 16 amino acids. Trimming removed 0 bases from V and 1 base from J, with 10 bases in between. Germline V gives CDR1 LGHNA, CDR2 YNFKEQ. The CDR3 region has the DNA TGTGCCAGCAGCCAAGATAACAGGGTGAGCAATCAGCCCCAGCATTTT. Translating gives CASSQDNRVSNQPQHF.

The rearrangement links TRBV18 to TRBJ2-1; D ambiguous. Looked up from germline, CDR1 is KGHSH and CDR2 is LQKENI. CDR3 length: 13 residues. The V end lost 5 bases, the J end lost 5 bases, and 10 bases lay between the germline ends. The CDR3 DNA reads TGTGCCAGCTCAACTGACACCAACAATGAGCAGTTCTTC. Its translation is CASSTDTNNEQFF.

This chain uses TRBV2 with TRBJ2-1; 7 bases line up with TRBD2. This CDR3 has 15 amino acids. In germline, CDR1 is SNHLY, CDR2 FYNNEI. V was pared by 4 bases and J by 6 bases, with 9 bases of the junction left unmatched. The CDR3 loop is CASSVESGDGNEQFF. The CDR3 DNA is TGTGCCAGCAGTGTCGAGAGCGGGGACGGCAATGAGCAGTTCTTC.

The chain links TRBV29-1 to TRBJ2-3; 11 nucleotides line up with TRBD2. In germline, CDR1 is SQVTM, CDR2 ANQGSEA. The length of the CDR3 is 15 residues. V trimming: 4 bases; J trimming: 5 bases; junction bases outside the gene matches: 8. DNA for the CDR3: TGCAGCGTTGGTTCGGGTAGCGGGAGGGGAGATACGCAGTATTTT. The encoded protein is CSVGSGSGRGDTQYF.

A word on this clone: Other DNA sequences in the sample encode the same CDR3. The chain couples TRBV7-6 to TRBJ2-3; D gene uncertain. The CDR3 contains 11 residues. Germline V lookup: CDR1 SGHVS, CDR2 FNYEAQ. Trimming cost V 3 bases and J 3 bases, with 1 base left between them. CDR3 amino acids: CASSFTDTQYF. The DNA for the CDR3 is TGTGCCAGCAGCTTTACAGATACGCAGTATTTT.

The chain combines TRBV5-1 with TRBJ2-3; 8 bases match TRBD2. CDR1 is SGHRS, CDR2 YFSETQ, per germline. V lost 4 bases, J lost 5 bases, and 9 bases stayed unmatched. There are 15 residues in the CDR3. In DNA, the CDR3 is TGCGCCAGCAGCGCTGCCGGGACTAGAAGAGATACGCAGTATTTT. This encodes CASSAAGTRRDTQYF. Supplemented by reference TRBV5-1 and TRBJ2-3, the full variable domain reads KAGVTQTPRYLIKTRGQQVTLSCSPISGHRSVSWYQQTPGQGLQFLFEYFSETQRNKGNFPGRFSGRQFSNSRSEMNVSTLELGDSALYLCASSAAGTRRDTQYFGPGTRLTVL.

Only a few counts were recorded for this clone. The rearrangement links TRBV10-3 to TRBJ2-3; D is undetermined. V was pared by 3 bases and J by 5 bases, with 6 bases between. The CDR3 spans 12 residues. Germline V gene data show CDR1 as ENHRY and CDR2 as SYGVKD. The DNA of the CDR3 is TGTGCCATCAGTGACCTGGGAGATACGCAGTATTTT. It specifies CAISDLGDTQYF.

This clone turned up a few times. The V call is TRBV10-2, the J call TRBJ2-7; 8 bases are a match to TRBD2. The trim removed 4 bases at V and 4 bases at J, leaving 9 bases unmatched. CDR3 size: 15 residues. Per germline, CDR1 WSHSY and CDR2 SAAADI. CDR3 sequence: CASSVNGRGSYEQYF. The CDR3 nucleotides are TGCGCCAGCAGTGTCAACGGGAGGGGGTCTTACGAGCAGTACTTC.

In this sample, this clone turned up a few times. The DNA for the CDR3 is TGTGCCAGCAGTTCGGACGGTTTTCTCGGCTACACCTTC. It codes for CASSSDGFLGYTF. V and J are TRBV6-5 and TRBJ1-2, with unresolved D. With 4 bases removed from V and 8 bases from J, the gap between germline ends came to 14 bases. This CDR3 is built from 13 residues. Germline V CDR1 and CDR2: MNHEY, SVGAGI.

This clone was observed at least ten times. The chain has TRBV7-2 and TRBJ2-5, with D hard to call. Germline-derived CDR1 and CDR2 are SGHTA and FQGNSA. Trimming left V 1 base short and J 3 bases short, with 12 bases between. The CDR3 has 15 amino acids. The chain's CDR3 is CASSLGSGREETQYF. The CDR3 DNA reads as TGTGCCAGCAGCTTAGGGTCTGGCCGTGAAGAGACCCAGTACTTC.

This clone came up many times. This rearrangement joins TRBV7-2 to TRBJ1-2, with 7 positions matching TRBD1. This CDR3 is built from 14 residues. After removal of 6 bases from V and 7 bases from J, the junction contained 11 bases not matched to a gene. CDR1 SGHTA and CDR2 FQGNSA come from the germline V gene. DNA for the CDR3: TGTGCCAGCAGTCTCGACCGGGACAGAGGTGGCTACACCTTC. It is translated as CASSLDRDRGGYTF.

There are a few counts of this clone. The chain joins TRBV28 to TRBJ1-5, with 8 bases lining up with TRBD1. J gave up 3 bases and V 6 bases, and 4 bases lay outside the gene matches. CDR3 size: 14 residues. Per the germline V gene, CDR1 is MDHEN and CDR2 is SYDVKM. CDR3 DNA: TGTGCCAGCAGAACAGGGGGTTCCAATCAGCCCCAGCATTTT. Protein product: CASRTGGSNQPQHF. Looking up the rest from reference TRBV28 and TRBJ1-5 gives the full variable domain: DVKVTQSSRYLVKRTGEKVFLECVQDMDHENMFWYRQDPGLGLRLIYFSYDVKMKEKGDIPEGYSVSREKKERFSLILESASTNQTSMYLCASRTGGSNQPQHFGDGTRLSIL.

This clone was observed at least ten times. As DNA, the CDR3 is TGTGCCAGCTCACCAGCGCGGGACACCCACGAGCAGTACTTC. Translation gives CASSPARDTHEQYF. The rearrangement uses TRBV18 and TRBJ2-7; D may be TRBD1 or TRBD2 (6 bases each). The CDR3 has 14 residues. Germline V gene sequence: CDR1 KGHSH, CDR2 LQKENI. V lost 2 bases and J lost 5, with 13 bases in between.

This clone has just a few counts. Other DNA sequences in this sample translate to the same CDR3. The genes are TRBV9 and TRBJ2-1, with D maybe TRBD2 (6 bases). Germline CDR1 SGDLS, CDR2 YYNGEE. The CDR3 has 14 residues. V was clipped by 2 bases and J by 1 base, with 7 bases between them. CDR3 protein: CASSVGGSYNEQFF. CDR3 DNA: TGTGCCAGCAGCGTCGGGGGATCCTACAATGAGCAGTTCTTC.

The V and J genes are TRBV11-1 and TRBJ2-7, with 10 bases identical to TRBD1. This CDR3 region has 14 residues. J lost 6 bases, V lost 5 bases, and 7 bases had no gene match. Germline-derived CDR1 and CDR2 are SGHAT and FQDESV (reference sequence). CDR3 bases: TGTGCCAGCAGCCCTTGGACAGGGGGAATCGAGCAGTACTTC. Translation gives CASSPWTGGIEQYF. The full variable domain, completed using reference TRBV11-1 and TRBJ2-7, is EAEVAQSPRYKITEKSQAVAFWCDPISGHATLYWYRQILGQGPELLVQFQDESVVDDSQLPKDRFSAERLKGVDSTLKIQPAELGDSAMYLCASSPWTGGIEQYFGPGTRLTVT.